This T cell receptor (beta chain) was sequenced in a study of breast tumors, draining lymph nodes, adjacent tissues. The study's findings and limits: Compared with lymph nodes, tumors were less diverse; compared with nontumor tissue, more.

V gave up 1 base and J gave up 6 bases, with 19 bases separating them. This CDR3 is 15 amino acids long. Per the germline V gene, CDR1 is DFQATT and CDR2 is SNEGSKA (reference sequence). As regards this clonotype: Antigen: not known.

TCRdb redid the calling of the multiplex PCR reads with MiXCR, one entry per CDR3 protein. The sample yields tens of thousands of distinct CDR3 sequences, 23% seen once. Material: breast tumor tissue. The rearrangement links TRBV20-1 to TRBJ2-7; D might be TRBD1 (5 bases). The source of this sequence is a female donor with breast cancer. Some clones in this sample may be carry-over from other donors' samples. The CDR3: CSARVYGRGRPEQYF. CDR3 coding DNA: TGCAGTGCTAGAGTTTATGGAAGGGGAAGGCCCGAGCAGTACTTC.